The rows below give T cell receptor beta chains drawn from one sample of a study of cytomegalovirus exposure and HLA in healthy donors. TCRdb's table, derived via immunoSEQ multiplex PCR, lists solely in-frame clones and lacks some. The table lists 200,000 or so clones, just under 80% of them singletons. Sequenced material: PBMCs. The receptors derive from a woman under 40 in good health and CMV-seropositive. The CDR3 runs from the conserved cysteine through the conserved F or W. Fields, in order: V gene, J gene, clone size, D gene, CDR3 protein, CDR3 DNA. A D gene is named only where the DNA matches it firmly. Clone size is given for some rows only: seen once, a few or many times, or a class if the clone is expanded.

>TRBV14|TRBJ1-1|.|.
CASSSHFGFSEAFF
TGTGCCAGCAGCTCCCACTTCGGTTTCTCTGAAGCTTTCTTT
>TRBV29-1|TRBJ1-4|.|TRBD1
CSVGQGNNEKLFF
TGCAGCGTCGGACAGGGTAATAATGAAAAACTGTTTTTT
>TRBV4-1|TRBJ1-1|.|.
CASSQEEGDTEAFF
TGCGCCAGCAGCCAAGAAGAGGGGGACACTGAAGCTTTCTTT
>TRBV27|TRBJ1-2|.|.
CASSLDSGYGYTF
TGTGCCAGCAGTCTCGACTCCGGTTATGGCTACACCTTC
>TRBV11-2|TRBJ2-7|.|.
CASSFTDSTYEQYF
TGTGCCAGCAGCTTCACGGACAGTACCTACGAGCAGTACTTC
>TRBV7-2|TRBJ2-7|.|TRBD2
CASSATSSGTPRAYEQYF
TGTGCCAGCAGCGCAACTTCTAGCGGGACCCCCCGGGCCTACGAGCAGTACTTC
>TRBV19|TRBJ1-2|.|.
CASSWTRGAHGYTF
TGTGCCAGTAGTTGGACCCGGGGGGCACATGGCTACACCTTC
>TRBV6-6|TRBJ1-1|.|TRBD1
CASSYSQGAETEAFF
TGTGCCAGCAGTTATTCGCAGGGGGCGGAAACTGAAGCTTTCTTT
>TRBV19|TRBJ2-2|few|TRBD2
CASTLLAGLTGELFF
TGTGCCAGTACCCTACTAGCGGGGCTCACCGGGGAGCTGTTTTTT
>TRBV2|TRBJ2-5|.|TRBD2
CASNEEIGSGETQYF
TGTGCCAGCAATGAGGAAATAGGTAGCGGGGAGACCCAGTACTTC
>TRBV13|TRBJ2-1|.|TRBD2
CASSLLSGGGDNEQFF
TGTGCCAGCAGCTTACTTAGCGGGGGGGGCGACAATGAGCAGTTCTTC
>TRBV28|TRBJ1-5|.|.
CATNYRLGTRFQPQHF
TGTGCCACAAACTACAGGCTGGGCACGAGATTTCAGCCCCAGCATTTT
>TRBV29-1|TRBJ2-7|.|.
CSVEGRYEQYF
TGCAGCGTTGAAGGCAGGTACGAGCAGTACTTC
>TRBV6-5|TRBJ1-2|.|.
CASSYSRAVPYGYTF
TGTGCCAGCAGTTACTCCAGGGCGGTACCCTATGGCTACACCTTC
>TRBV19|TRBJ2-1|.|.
CASDQGLRGGEQFF
TGTGCCTCAGATCAGGGTCTTAGGGGCGGTGAGCAGTTCTTC
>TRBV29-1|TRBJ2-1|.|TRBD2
CSVRTSGRLEQFF
TGCAGCGTGAGGACTAGCGGACGACTGGAGCAGTTCTTC
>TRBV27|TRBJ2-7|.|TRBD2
CASGSLAELYEQYF
TGTGCCAGCGGTTCACTAGCGGAGCTTTACGAGCAGTACTTC